Shown below are 32 T cell receptor beta chains from a single sample sequenced in a study of T cell responses to AZD1222 COVID-19 vaccine. TCRdb's table, derived via immunoSEQ multiplex PCR, lists solely in-frame clones and lacks some. The data contain around 130,000 clones, 90% to 95% of them singletons. The source material was peripheral blood, sampled on day 0 of AZD1222 vaccination. The receptor source for this set is an adult in good health.

The chain is built from TRBV15 and TRBJ2-7, with TRBD2 matching over 10 bases. Unmatched junction bases numbered 4, after V lost 0 bases and J lost 2 bases. CDR1 LNHNV and CDR2 YYDKDF come from the germline V gene (reference sequence). CDR3 length: 16 amino acids. Here the CDR3 reads CATSRDLLAGAYEQYF. The CDR3 DNA sequence: TGTGCCACCAGCAGAGATCTCCTAGCGGGAGCCTACGAGCAGTACTTC. The complete variable domain, with remaining parts taken from reference TRBV15 and TRBJ2-7, reads DAMVIQNPRYQVTQFGKPVTLSCSQTLNHNVMYWYQQKSSQAPKLLFHYYDKDFNNEADTPDNFQSRRPNTSFCFLDIRSPGLGDTAMYLCATSRDLLAGAYEQYFGPGTRLTVT.

The chain recombines TRBV6-6 with TRBJ1-2, with TRBD1 identical over 10 bases. The length of the CDR3 is 16 residues. The V segment lost 4 bases and the J segment 3 bases; nucleotides outside the gene matches: 8. In germline, CDR1 is MNHNY, CDR2 SVGAGI (reference sequence). CDR3 in DNA: TGTGCCAGCAGTTCCCCAGACAGGGGGCTTTACTATGGCTACACCTTC. It translates to CASSSPDRGLYYGYTF.

The chain links TRBV2 to TRBJ2-5; the D gene is possibly TRBD2 (7 bases). The CDR3 spans 13 residues. V shed 10 bases and J shed 1 base, with 13 bases lying between them. Germline V gene lookup returns CDR1 SNHLY and CDR2 FYNNEI. CDR3 in amino acids: CANRRGAQETQYF. DNA of the CDR3: TGTGCCAACCGACGGGGGGCCCAAGAGACCCAGTACTTC.

This sequence joins TRBV6-1 and TRBJ2-3; 8 bases match TRBD2. Germline V gives CDR1 MNHNS, CDR2 SASEGT. V shed 2 bases, J shed 3 bases, and the junction held 4 bases outside the gene matches. The CDR3 consists of 15 residues. The CDR3 bases are TGTGCCAGCAGTGAACCCCTAGCGGGTACAGATACGCAGTATTTT. It yields the protein CASSEPLAGTDTQYF.

The rearrangement joins TRBV18 to TRBJ1-3; D not certain. The CDR3 sequence is 15 residues long. Germline CDR1 is KGHSH and CDR2 is LQKENI. The V end lost 2 bases, the J end lost 0 bases, and 8 bases lay between the germline ends. Here the CDR3 DNA reads TGTGCCAGCTCACCAGAGTTACGCTCTGGAAACACCATATATTTT. Translating gives CASSPELRSGNTIYF.

This rearrangement joins TRBV10-3 to TRBJ2-5; D uncertain. The V gene lost 8 bases and the J gene lost 3 bases, with 16 bases spanning the gap. The germline CDR1 and CDR2 sequences are ENHRY and SYGVKD. The CDR3 covers 14 residues. DNA of the CDR3: TGTGCCATCTCCCTGGCTACGATGGAAGAGACCCAGTACTTC. It codes for CAISLATMEETQYF.

This sequence joins TRBV9 and TRBJ2-7, with 9 bases matching TRBD2. The ends lost 0 bases at V and 7 bases at J; junction bases unmatched: 11. This CDR3 region has 16 residues. Germline V gene lookup returns CDR1 SGDLS and CDR2 YYNGEE. CDR3 residues: CASSVVGAGGNLEQYF. CDR3 DNA: TGTGCCAGCAGCGTAGTGGGGGCGGGAGGGAATTTGGAGCAGTACTTC. Filled out from reference TRBV9 and TRBJ2-7, the complete variable domain reads DSGVTQTPKHLITATGQRVTLRCSPRSGDLSVYWYQQSLDQGLQFLIQYYNGEERAKGNILERFSAQQFPDLHSELNLSSLELGDSALYFCASSVVGAGGNLEQYFGPGTRLTVT.

Here the CDR3 DNA reads TGCGCCAGCAGCCCGCGGACAGGGGGCATCTTCCAGAACACCATATATTTT. This gives the protein CASSPRTGGIFQNTIYF. The chain employs TRBV4-1 and TRBJ1-3; 11 bases are shared with TRBD1. V lost 4 bases and J lost 7; bases outside the gene matches: 12. Germline CDR1 MGHRA, CDR2 YSYEKL. There are 17 residues in the CDR3.

This clone was observed a few times. CDR3 sequence reads: CASSPGAGSYQPQHF. CDR3 nucleotides: TGTGCCAGCAGCCCAGGGGCAGGGAGCTATCAGCCCCAGCATTTT. This chain connects TRBV7-9 to TRBJ1-5; TRBD1 is a possible D gene (6 bases). The V and J ends lost 5 bases and 5 bases respectively, with 16 bases between them. This CDR3 region has 15 residues. Germline CDR1 is SEHNR and CDR2 is FQNEAQ (reference sequence).

This clone has just one count. The gene calls are TRBV7-9 and TRBJ2-1, with D hard to call. The length of the CDR3 is 14 residues. V gave up 1 base and J gave up 1 base, with 5 bases separating them. Germline V CDR1 and CDR2: SEHNR, FQNEAQ (reference sequence). In DNA form, the CDR3 reads TGTGCCAGCAGCTTAGACGGTTCCTACAATGAGCAGTTCTTC. Amino acids: CASSLDGSYNEQFF.

This CDR3 reads CATRTSGTLYEQYF. CDR3 coding DNA: TGTGCCACCAGGACCTCGGGGACACTGTACGAGCAGTACTTC. The chain couples TRBV10-3 to TRBJ2-7; D is perhaps TRBD1 (6 bases). The CDR3 runs to 14 residues. V was pared by 10 bases and J by 4 bases, with 20 bases between. The germline V gene has CDR1 ENHRY and CDR2 SYGVKD.

The rearrangement links TRBV19 to TRBJ1-5; D gene uncertain. The CDR3 sequence is 14 residues long. Germline CDR1 and CDR2: LNHDA and SQIVND (reference sequence). V lost 7 bases, J lost 7 bases, and 17 bases lay in between. The CDR3 DNA follows: TGTGCCAGTAACCCAATGCGGGGAATCCAGCCCCAGCATTTT. This gives the protein CASNPMRGIQPQHF.

This chain links TRBV4-3 with TRBJ2-1, with TRBD1 identical over 8 bases. The germline V gene encodes CDR1 LGHNA and CDR2 YSLEER. The V and J ends lost 0 bases and 6 bases, in that order; junction bases with no gene match: 4. CDR3 length: 15 residues. CDR3 sequence reads: CASSQDTGGINEQFF. The CDR3 DNA reads TGCGCCAGCAGCCAAGATACAGGGGGAATCAATGAGCAGTTCTTC.

The chain uses TRBV27 and TRBJ1-2; 10 bases line up with TRBD1. Germline V gene sequence: CDR1 MNHEY, CDR2 SMNVEV (reference sequence). The J segment lost 9 bases and the V segment lost 8 bases, leaving 12 bases of the junction unmatched. The CDR3 has 14 amino acids. The CDR3, as DNA: TGTGCCAGCGGCACCGGGACAGGGGTATCCAGCTACACCTTC. The encoded protein is CASGTGTGVSSYTF.

Only one count was recorded for this clone. V is TRBV6-5 and J is TRBJ1-3; the D is unclear. The ends were cut back, 6 bases at V and 0 bases at J, with 12 bases in the middle. The CDR3 is 15 amino acids. Germline V gene data show CDR1 as MNHEY and CDR2 as SVGAGI. The CDR3 region has the DNA TGTGCCAGCAGGACCGACGGGTTCTCTGGAAACACCATATATTTT. It encodes CASRTDGFSGNTIYF.

The chain is built from TRBV5-1 and TRBJ1-3, with D uncertain. The V gene's germline CDR1 is SGHRS and CDR2 YFSETQ. This CDR3 has 14 residues. Trimming stripped 4 bases from V and 3 bases from J, with 11 bases between. CDR3 protein: CASSPLVSGNTIYF. The DNA of the CDR3 is TGCGCCAGCAGCCCCCTGGTCAGTGGAAACACCATATATTTT.

The chain has TRBV27 and TRBJ1-4; D is perhaps TRBD1 (5 bases). Trimming left V 5 bases short and J 8 bases short, with 15 bases between. Germline CDR1 reads MNHEY; CDR2 reads SMNVEV (reference sequence). CDR3 length: 14 residues. The CDR3 nucleotides are TGTGCCAGCAGTCCTACCAGGGTGAGAGAAAAACTGTTTTTT. This translates into CASSPTRVREKLFF.

This chain joins TRBV30 and TRBJ2-7; 7 bases align to TRBD1. Germline V gives CDR1 GTSNPN, CDR2 SVGIG (reference sequence). This CDR3 comprises 13 residues. V gave up 0 bases and J gave up 7 bases; unmatched junction bases: 6. CDR3: CAWSVTGVGEQYF. CDR3 DNA: TGTGCCTGGAGTGTCACAGGGGTGGGAGAGCAGTACTTC.

CDR3 sequence: CASSLVGRVTEAFF. CDR3 nucleotide sequence: TGTGCCAGCAGCTTAGTGGGCAGGGTCACTGAAGCTTTCTTT. The genes are TRBV7-9 and TRBJ1-1; TRBD1 is a possible D gene (5 bases). Trimming took off 1 base at V and 4 bases at J, with 10 bases between the two ends. Per the germline V gene, CDR1 is SEHNR and CDR2 is FQNEAQ (reference sequence). This CDR3 spans 14 amino acids.

V gene TRBV30 combines with J gene TRBJ2-2; D is ambiguous. Trimming removed 4 bases at V and 7 bases at J, with 10 bases between. This CDR3 comprises 12 residues. Germline assignment: CDR1 GTSNPN and CDR2 SVGIG (reference sequence). CDR3 sequence reads: CAWIPSFGELFF. CDR3 in DNA: TGTGCCTGGATCCCCTCGTTCGGGGAGCTGTTTTTT.

V usage is TRBV18 and J usage is TRBJ1-4; D is unclear. The CDR3 spans 15 residues. The germline gives CDR1 KGHSH, CDR2 LQKENI. Trimming pared 6 bases from V and 4 bases from J, leaving 15 bases between. For the CDR3, the DNA is TGTGCCAGCTCTCCGAACGACGGCCTTAATGAAAAACTGTTTTTT. Translating gives CASSPNDGLNEKLFF.

The chain has TRBV4-3 and TRBJ2-2, with TRBD2 matching over 9 bases. In germline, CDR1 is LGHNA, CDR2 YSLEER. The CDR3 runs 16 residues. J lost 0 bases, V lost 4 bases, and 3 bases had no gene match. The CDR3 reads CASSLLAGTNTGELFF. DNA of the CDR3: TGCGCCAGCAGCCTTCTAGCGGGAACGAACACCGGGGAGCTGTTTTTT.

The chain carries TRBV5-1 and TRBJ2-5; 11 bases fit TRBD2. V trimming: 7 bases; J trimming: 6 bases; junction bases outside the gene matches: 11. Germline V CDR1 and CDR2: SGHRS, YFSETQ. The CDR3 sequence is 15 residues long. DNA for the CDR3: TGCGCCAGCGAAGAATTAGCGGGAGGGGGGAAGACCCAGTACTTC. Its protein is CASEELAGGGKTQYF.

The chain joins TRBV7-2 to TRBJ2-7; D is undetermined. Trimming stripped 0 bases from V and 3 bases from J, with 9 bases between. Germline-derived CDR1 and CDR2 are SGHTA and FQGNSA. This CDR3 region has 14 residues. The CDR3 loop reads CASSLAGSNYEQYF. The CDR3 DNA follows: TGTGCCAGCAGCTTAGCGGGCTCCAACTACGAGCAGTACTTC.

CDR3 amino acids: CASSSDRDLEQYF. The DNA for the CDR3 is TGTGCCAGCAGCTCGGACAGGGACCTCGAGCAGTACTTC. The V and J genes are TRBV9 and TRBJ2-7; TRBD1 aligns across 8 bases. The CDR3 spans 13 residues. Germline V gene lookup returns CDR1 SGDLS and CDR2 YYNGEE. With V trimmed by 4 bases and J by 6 bases, 6 bases remained unmatched.

This sequence joins TRBV28 and TRBJ2-3; D gene ambiguous. The CDR3 spans 14 residues. The V end lost 4 bases, the J end lost 4 bases, and 12 bases lay between the germline ends. Germline CDR1 and CDR2: MDHEN and SYDVKM. The CDR3 DNA is TGTGCCAGCAGTTCGCCCCCTATAGCAGATACGCAGTATTTT. This encodes CASSSPPIADTQYF.

The CDR3 region has the DNA TGTGCCAGCAGTTACTCGAAGGCTCACGAGCAGTACTTC. It translates to CASSYSKAHEQYF. This chain joins TRBV6-5 and TRBJ2-7; D call uncertain. Trimming took 0 bases from V and 5 from J, leaving 8 bases between them. CDR1 is MNHEY and CDR2 is SVGAGI in the germline V gene. This CDR3 has 13 residues.

The V gene is TRBV29-1, the J gene TRBJ1-2; weak D call: TRBD1 (5 bases). V lost 6 bases and J lost 4, with 21 bases in between. Germline CDR1 and CDR2: SQVTM and ANQGSEA. CDR3 length: 15 residues. CDR3 in amino acids: CSVPGGGQNLYGYTF. DNA for the CDR3: TGCAGCGTACCCGGAGGAGGACAAAACCTCTATGGCTACACCTTC.

A single count supports this clone. The chain carries TRBV3-1 (or the pseudogene TRBV3-2) and TRBJ1-2; TRBD1 aligns across 9 bases. The germline CDR1 and CDR2 sequences are LGHDT and YNNKEL (reference sequence). The trim removed 1 base at V and 3 bases at J, leaving 6 bases unmatched. This CDR3 comprises 16 residues. DNA of the CDR3: TGTGCCAGCAGCCAAGCACCTGACAGGGGGTACTATGGCTACACCTTC. It yields the protein CASSQAPDRGYYGYTF.

This chain links TRBV18 with TRBJ2-3, with 11 positions matching TRBD2. The CDR3 totals 16 residues. Germline V gene sequence: CDR1 KGHSH, CDR2 LQKENI. V lost 6 bases, J lost 4 bases, and 9 bases stayed unmatched. CDR3 residues: CASSPIELAGADTQYF. The CDR3 region has the DNA TGTGCCAGCTCGCCAATTGAACTAGCGGGGGCAGATACGCAGTATTTT.

The chain combines TRBV9 with TRBJ2-3, with D possibly matching TRBD2 (6 bases). Germline CDR1 reads SGDLS; CDR2 reads YYNGEE. This CDR3 has 13 amino acids. The V and J ends lost 0 bases and 10 bases respectively, with 12 bases between them. The CDR3 region has the DNA TGTGCCAGCAGCGTAGCTATAGGGGAGGCGCAGTATTTT. Translation gives CASSVAIGEAQYF.

The V and J genes are TRBV30 and TRBJ2-5, with 15 bases lining up with TRBD2. The CDR3 is 17 residues long. J was trimmed by 4 bases and V by 3 bases; bases with no gene match: 9. CDR1 and CDR2 from the germline V gene are GTSNPN and SVGIG (reference sequence). The CDR3 spells CAWRRGLAGGPGETQYF. In DNA, the CDR3 is TGTGCCTGGAGAAGAGGACTAGCGGGAGGGCCCGGAGAGACCCAGTACTTC. The full variable domain, with the rest looked up from reference TRBV30 and TRBJ2-5, is SQTIHQWPATLVQPVGSPLSLECTVEGTSNPNLYWYRQAAGRGLQLLFYSVGIGQISSEVPQNLSASRPQDRQFILSSKKLLLSDSGFYLCAWRRGLAGGPGETQYFGPGTRLLVL.